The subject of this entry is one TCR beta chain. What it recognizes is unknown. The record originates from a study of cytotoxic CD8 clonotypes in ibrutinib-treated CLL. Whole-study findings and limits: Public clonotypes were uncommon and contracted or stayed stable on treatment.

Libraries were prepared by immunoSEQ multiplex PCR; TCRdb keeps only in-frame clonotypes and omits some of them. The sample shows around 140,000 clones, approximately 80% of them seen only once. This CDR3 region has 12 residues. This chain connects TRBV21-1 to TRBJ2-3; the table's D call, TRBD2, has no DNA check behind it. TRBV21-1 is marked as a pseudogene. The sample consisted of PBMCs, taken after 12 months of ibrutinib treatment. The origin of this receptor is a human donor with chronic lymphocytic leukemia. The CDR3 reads CAKWGLAHTQYF. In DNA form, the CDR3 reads TGTGCCAAGTGGGGACTAGCCCATACGCAGTATTTT.